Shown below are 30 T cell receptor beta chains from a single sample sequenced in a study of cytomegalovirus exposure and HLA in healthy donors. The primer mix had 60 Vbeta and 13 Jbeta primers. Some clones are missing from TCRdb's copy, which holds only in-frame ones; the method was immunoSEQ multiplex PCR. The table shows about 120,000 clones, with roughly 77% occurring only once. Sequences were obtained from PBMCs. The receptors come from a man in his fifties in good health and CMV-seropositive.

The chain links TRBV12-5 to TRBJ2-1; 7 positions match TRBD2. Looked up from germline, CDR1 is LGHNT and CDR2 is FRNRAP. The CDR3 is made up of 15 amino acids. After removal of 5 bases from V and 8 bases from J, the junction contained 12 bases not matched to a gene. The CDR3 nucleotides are TGTGCTAGTGGTCCCGGACGGGAGGTCCGTTATGAGCAGTTCTTC. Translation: CASGPGREVRYEQFF.

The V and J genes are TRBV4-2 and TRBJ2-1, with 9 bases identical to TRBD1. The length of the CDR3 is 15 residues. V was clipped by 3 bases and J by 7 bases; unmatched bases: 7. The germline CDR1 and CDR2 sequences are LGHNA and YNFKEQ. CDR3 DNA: TGTGCCAGCAGCCATACAGGGGGCGCGGGGAATGAGCAGTTCTTC. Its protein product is CASSHTGGAGNEQFF.

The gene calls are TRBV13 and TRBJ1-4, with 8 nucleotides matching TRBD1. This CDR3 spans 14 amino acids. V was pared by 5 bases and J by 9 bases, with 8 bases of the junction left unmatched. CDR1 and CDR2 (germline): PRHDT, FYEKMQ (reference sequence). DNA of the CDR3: TGTGCCAGCAGCAAAGACAGGGGTGCACAAAAACTGTTTTTT. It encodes CASSKDRGAQKLFF.

CDR3 in amino acids: CANQGQGDYGYTF. The CDR3 DNA reads TGTGCCAACCAAGGACAGGGCGATTATGGCTACACCTTC. This chain connects TRBV28 to TRBJ1-2; 8 bases match TRBD1. Germline V gene lookup returns CDR1 MDHEN and CDR2 SYDVKM. The CDR3 consists of 13 residues. V lost 10 bases, J lost 5 bases, and 9 bases stayed unmatched.

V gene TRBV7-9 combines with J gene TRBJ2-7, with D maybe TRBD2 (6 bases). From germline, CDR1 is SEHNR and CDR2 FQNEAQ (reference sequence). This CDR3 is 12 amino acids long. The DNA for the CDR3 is TGTTCCAGCAGCTTAGAAGCGGGCGATATGGGGGTC. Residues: CSSSLEAGDMGV.

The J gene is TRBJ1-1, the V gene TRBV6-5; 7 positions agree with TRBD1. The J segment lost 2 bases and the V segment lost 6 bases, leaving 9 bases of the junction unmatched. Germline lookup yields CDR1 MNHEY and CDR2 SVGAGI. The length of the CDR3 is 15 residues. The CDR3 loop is CASSLTYRGNTEAFF. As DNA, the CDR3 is TGTGCCAGCAGCCTGACCTACAGGGGTAACACTGAAGCTTTCTTT.

CDR3 coding DNA: TGTGCCAGCAGTGAATATAGACAAGAGACCCAGTACTTC. Protein product: CASSEYRQETQYF. The rearrangement uses TRBV25-1 and TRBJ2-5; D is uncertain. The CDR3 totals 13 residues. V lost 0 bases, J lost 2 bases, and 4 bases lay in between. In germline, CDR1 is MGHDK, CDR2 SYGVNS.

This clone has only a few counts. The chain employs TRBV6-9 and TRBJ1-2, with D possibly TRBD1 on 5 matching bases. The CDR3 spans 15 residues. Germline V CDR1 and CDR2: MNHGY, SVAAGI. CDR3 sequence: CADTRPDKTNYGYTF. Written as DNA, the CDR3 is TGTGCAGACACGAGACCGGACAAAACTAACTATGGCTACACCTTC.

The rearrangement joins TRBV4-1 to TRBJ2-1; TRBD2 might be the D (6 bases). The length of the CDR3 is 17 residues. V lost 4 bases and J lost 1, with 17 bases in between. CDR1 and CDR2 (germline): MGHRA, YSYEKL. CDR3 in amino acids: CASSPPAGSASYNEQFF. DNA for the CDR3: TGCGCCAGCAGCCCCCCAGCCGGGAGTGCGTCCTACAATGAGCAGTTCTTC.

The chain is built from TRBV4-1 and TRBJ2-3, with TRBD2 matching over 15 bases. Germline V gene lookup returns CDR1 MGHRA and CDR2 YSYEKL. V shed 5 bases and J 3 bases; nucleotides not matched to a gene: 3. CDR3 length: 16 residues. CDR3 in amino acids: CASSGGTSGGTDTQYF. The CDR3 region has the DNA TGCGCCAGCAGCGGCGGGACTAGCGGGGGGACAGATACGCAGTATTTT.

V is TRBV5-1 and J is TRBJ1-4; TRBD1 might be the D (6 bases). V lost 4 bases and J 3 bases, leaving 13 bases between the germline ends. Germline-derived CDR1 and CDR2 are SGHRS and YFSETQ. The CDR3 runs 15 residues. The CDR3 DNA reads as TGCGCCAGCAGCCCCACCGGGACACCTAATGAAAAACTGTTTTTT. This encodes CASSPTGTPNEKLFF.

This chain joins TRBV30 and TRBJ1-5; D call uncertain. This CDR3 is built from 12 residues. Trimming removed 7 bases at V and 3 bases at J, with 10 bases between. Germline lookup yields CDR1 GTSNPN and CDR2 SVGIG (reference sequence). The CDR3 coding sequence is TGTGCCTTTGACACCTACAATCAGCCCCAGCATTTT. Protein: CAFDTYNQPQHF.

This chain's CDR3 is CASSQEEGTGGYYGYTF. The CDR3 DNA sequence: TGCGCCAGCAGCCAAGAGGAAGGAACAGGGGGCTACTATGGCTACACCTTC. The chain is built from TRBV4-1 and TRBJ1-2, with 9 bases fitting TRBD1. The V gene's germline CDR1 is MGHRA and CDR2 YSYEKL. The CDR3 runs 17 residues. With V trimmed by 0 bases and J by 3 bases, 8 bases remained unmatched.

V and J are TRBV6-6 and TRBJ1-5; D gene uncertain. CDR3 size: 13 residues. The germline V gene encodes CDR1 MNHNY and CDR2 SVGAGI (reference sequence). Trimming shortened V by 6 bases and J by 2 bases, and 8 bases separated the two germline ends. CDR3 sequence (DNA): TGTGCCAGCAGCACGAGCCGCAATCAGCCCCAGCATTTT. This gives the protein CASSTSRNQPQHF.

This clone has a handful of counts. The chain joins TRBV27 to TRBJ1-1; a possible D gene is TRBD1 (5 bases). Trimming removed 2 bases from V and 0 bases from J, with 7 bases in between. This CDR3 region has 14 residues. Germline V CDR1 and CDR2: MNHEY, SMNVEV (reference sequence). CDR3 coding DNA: TGTGCCAGCAGTTTAGCAGGGTTGAACACTGAAGCTTTCTTT. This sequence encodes CASSLAGLNTEAFF.

CDR3 bases: TGTGCCAGCAGGGGATCGACAGGAGGCAAAAACATTCAGTACTTC. Translated, it gives CASRGSTGGKNIQYF. This sequence joins TRBV28 and TRBJ2-4, with a possible D match to TRBD1 (6 bases). This CDR3 region has 15 residues. Germline CDR1 and CDR2: MDHEN and SYDVKM. Trimming removed 6 bases at V and 3 bases at J, with 15 bases between.

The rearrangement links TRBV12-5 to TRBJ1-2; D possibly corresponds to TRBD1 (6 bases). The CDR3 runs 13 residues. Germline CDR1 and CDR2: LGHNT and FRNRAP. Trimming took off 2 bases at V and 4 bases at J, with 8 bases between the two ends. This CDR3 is CASGLTGSYGYTF. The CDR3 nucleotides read TGTGCTAGTGGTTTGACAGGGAGCTATGGCTACACCTTC.

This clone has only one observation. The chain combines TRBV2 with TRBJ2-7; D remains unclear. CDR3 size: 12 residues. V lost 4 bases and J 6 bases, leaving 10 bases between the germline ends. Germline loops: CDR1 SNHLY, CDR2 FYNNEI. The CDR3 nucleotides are TGTGCCAGCAGTGTTTCCGCGGCCGAGCAGTACTTC. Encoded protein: CASSVSAAEQYF.

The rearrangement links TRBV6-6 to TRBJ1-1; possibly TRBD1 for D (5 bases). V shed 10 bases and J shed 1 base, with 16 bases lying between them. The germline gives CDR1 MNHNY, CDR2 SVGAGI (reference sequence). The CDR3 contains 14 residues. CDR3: CATTRDLENTEAFF. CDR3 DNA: TGTGCCACCACTCGGGACTTAGAGAACACTGAAGCTTTCTTT.

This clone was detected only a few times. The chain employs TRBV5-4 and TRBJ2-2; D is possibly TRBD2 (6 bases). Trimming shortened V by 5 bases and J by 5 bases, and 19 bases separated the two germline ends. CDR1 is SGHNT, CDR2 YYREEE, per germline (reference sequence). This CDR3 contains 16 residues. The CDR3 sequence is CASSRDSFVRTGELFF. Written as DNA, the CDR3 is TGTGCCAGCAGTCGGGACTCCTTTGTGAGAACCGGGGAGCTGTTTTTT.

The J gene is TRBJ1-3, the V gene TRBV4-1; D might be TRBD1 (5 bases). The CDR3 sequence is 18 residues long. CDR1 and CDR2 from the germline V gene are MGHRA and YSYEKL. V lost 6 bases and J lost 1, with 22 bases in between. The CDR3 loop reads CASSLAGAGGVSGNTIYF. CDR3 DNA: TGCGCCAGCAGTCTTGCCGGCGCGGGAGGGGTTTCTGGAAACACCATATATTTT.

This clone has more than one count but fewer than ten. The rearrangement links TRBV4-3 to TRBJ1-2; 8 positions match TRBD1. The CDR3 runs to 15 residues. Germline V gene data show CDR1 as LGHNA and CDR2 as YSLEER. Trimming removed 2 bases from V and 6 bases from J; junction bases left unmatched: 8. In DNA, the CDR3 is TGCGCCAGCAGCCAATCCGCGAGGACAGGGAATGGCTACACCTTC. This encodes CASSQSARTGNGYTF.

CDR3 sequence reads: CASSEVTTSEQFF. The CDR3 bases are TGTGCCAGCAGTGAAGTAACTACTAGTGAACAGTTCTTC. This chain joins TRBV2 and TRBJ2-1, with D possibly being TRBD2 (5 bases). Germline V gene data show CDR1 as SNHLY and CDR2 as FYNNEI. The CDR3 totals 13 residues. V lost 1 base and J lost 13, with 14 bases in between.

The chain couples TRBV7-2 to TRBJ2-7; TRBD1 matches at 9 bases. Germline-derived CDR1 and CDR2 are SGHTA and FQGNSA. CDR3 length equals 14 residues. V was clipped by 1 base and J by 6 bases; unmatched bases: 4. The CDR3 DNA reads TGTGCCAGCAGCTTAGGGGACAGGGCGGGCGAGCAGTACTTC. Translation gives CASSLGDRAGEQYF.

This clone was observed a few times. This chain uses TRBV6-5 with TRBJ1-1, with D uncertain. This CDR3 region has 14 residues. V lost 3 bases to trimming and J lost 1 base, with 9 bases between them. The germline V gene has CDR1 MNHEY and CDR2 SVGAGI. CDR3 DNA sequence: TGTGCCAGCAGTTATCGGGTCCAGAACACTGAAGCTTTCTTT. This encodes CASSYRVQNTEAFF.

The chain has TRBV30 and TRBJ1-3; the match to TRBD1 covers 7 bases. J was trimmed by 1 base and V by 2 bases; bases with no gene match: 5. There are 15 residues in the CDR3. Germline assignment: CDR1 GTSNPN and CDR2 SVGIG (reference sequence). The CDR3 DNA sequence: TGTGCCTGGAGTCTAGGGACAGCATCTGGAAACACCATATATTTT. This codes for CAWSLGTASGNTIYF.

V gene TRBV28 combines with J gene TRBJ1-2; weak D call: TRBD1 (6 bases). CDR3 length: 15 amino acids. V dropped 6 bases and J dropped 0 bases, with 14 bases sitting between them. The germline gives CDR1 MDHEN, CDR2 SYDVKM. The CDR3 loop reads CASRGGQTANYGYTF. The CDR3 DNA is TGTGCCAGCAGAGGAGGACAGACAGCTAACTATGGCTACACCTTC.

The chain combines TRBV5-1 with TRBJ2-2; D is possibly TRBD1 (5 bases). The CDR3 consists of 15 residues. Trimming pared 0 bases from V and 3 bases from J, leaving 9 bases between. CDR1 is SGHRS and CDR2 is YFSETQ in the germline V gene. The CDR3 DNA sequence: TGCGCCAGCAGCTTGGTGCAGGGCGACACCGGGGAGCTGTTTTTT. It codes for CASSLVQGDTGELFF. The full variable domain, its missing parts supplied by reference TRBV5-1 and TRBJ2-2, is KAGVTQTPRYLIKTRGQQVTLSCSPISGHRSVSWYQQTPGQGLQFLFEYFSETQRNKGNFPGRFSGRQFSNSRSEMNVSTLELGDSALYLCASSLVQGDTGELFFGEGSRLTVL.

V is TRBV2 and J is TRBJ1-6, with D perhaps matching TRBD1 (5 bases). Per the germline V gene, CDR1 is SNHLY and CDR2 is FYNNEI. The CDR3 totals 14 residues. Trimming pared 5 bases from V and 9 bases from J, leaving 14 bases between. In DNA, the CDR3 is TGTGCCAGCAGTCCGACTCCGGGGGGTTCACCCCTCCACTTT. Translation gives CASSPTPGGSPLHF. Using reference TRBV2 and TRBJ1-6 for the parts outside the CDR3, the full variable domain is EPEVTQTPSHQVTQMGQEVILRCVPISNHLYFYWYRQILGQKVEFLVSFYNNEISEKSEIFDDQFSVERPDGSNFTLKIRSTKLEDSAMYFCASSPTPGGSPLHFGNGTRLTVT.

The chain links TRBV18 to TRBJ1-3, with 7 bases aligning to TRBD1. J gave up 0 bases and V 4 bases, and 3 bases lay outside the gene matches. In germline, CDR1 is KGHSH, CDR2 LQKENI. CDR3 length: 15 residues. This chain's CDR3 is CASSHDRDSGNTIYF. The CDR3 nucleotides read TGTGCCAGCTCACATGACAGGGACTCTGGAAACACCATATATTTT.